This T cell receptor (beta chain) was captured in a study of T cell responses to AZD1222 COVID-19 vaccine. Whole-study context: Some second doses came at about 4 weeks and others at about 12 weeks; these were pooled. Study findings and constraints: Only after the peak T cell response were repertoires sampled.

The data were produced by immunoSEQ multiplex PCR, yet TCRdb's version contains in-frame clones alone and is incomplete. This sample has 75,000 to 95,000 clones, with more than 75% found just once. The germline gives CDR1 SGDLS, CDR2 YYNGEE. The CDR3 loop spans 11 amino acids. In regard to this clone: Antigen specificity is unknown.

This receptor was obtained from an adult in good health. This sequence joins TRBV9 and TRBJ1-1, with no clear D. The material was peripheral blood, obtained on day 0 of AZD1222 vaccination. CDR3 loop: CAATLDTEAFF. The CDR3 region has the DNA TGTGCAGCCACGCTAGACACTGAAGCTTTCTTT.